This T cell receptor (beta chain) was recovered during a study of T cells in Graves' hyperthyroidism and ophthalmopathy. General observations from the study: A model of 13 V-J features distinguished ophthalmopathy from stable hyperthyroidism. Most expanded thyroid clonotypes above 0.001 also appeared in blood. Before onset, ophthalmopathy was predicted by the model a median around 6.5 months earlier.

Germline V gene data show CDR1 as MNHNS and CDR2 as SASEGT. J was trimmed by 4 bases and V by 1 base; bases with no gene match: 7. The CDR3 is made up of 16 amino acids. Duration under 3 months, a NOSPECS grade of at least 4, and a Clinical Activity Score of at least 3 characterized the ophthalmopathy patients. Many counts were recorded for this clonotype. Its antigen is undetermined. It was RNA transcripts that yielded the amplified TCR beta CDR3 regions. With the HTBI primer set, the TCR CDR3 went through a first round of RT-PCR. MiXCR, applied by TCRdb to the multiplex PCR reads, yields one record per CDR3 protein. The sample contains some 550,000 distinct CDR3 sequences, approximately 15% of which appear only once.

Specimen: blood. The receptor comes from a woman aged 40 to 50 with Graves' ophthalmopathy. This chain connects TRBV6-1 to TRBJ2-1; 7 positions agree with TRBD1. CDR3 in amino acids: CASSEGDSLLYNEQFF. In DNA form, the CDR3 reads TGTGCCAGCAGTGAAGGGGACAGCCTACTATACAATGAGCAGTTCTTC.